This T cell receptor beta chain derives from a study of T cell responses to AZD1222 COVID-19 vaccine. Across the study: Second-dose groups at about 4 or about 12 weeks were pooled.

Study findings and constraints: Donors, mostly white British, included more females; clonal diversity was possibly underestimated.

Germline V gene sequence: CDR1 KGHSH, CDR2 LQKENI. V lost 0 bases and J lost 4, with 12 bases in between. The CDR3 loop spans 15 amino acids. Notes on this clone: Its specificity is unknown.

The data were produced by immunoSEQ multiplex PCR, yet TCRdb's version contains in-frame clones alone and is incomplete. Of roughly 110,000 clones in the sample, roughly 90% are singletons; the top ten hold around 4.5%. The chain combines TRBV18 with TRBJ1-2; D uncertain. Sequences were derived from peripheral blood, sampled on day 0 of AZD1222 vaccination. This TCR derives from an adult in good health. The CDR3 DNA reads as TGTGCCAGCTCACCACCGGGCAGCAAGCTCTATGGCTACACCTTC. Translation: CASSPPGSKLYGYTF. Looking up the rest from reference TRBV18 and TRBJ1-2 gives the full variable domain: NAGVMQNPRHLVRRRGQEARLRCSPMKGHSHVYWYRQLPEEGLKFMVYLQKENIIDESGMPKERFSAEFPKEGPSILRIQQVVRGDSAAYFCASSPPGSKLYGYTFGSGTRLTVV.